The entry below describes one T cell receptor beta chain. What it binds is not known. The data belong to a study of cytomegalovirus exposure and HLA in healthy donors. The PCR had 60 Vbeta and 13 Jbeta primers. Clones were sequenced by immunoSEQ multiplex PCR, and TCRdb holds only the in-frame ones, with some missing. The table has about 190,000 clones, about 77% seen once; the top ten hold around 2.2%. Germline V gene data show CDR1 as SGDLS and CDR2 as YYNGEE. The CDR3 is made up of 15 amino acids. V gave up 2 bases and J gave up 8 bases; unmatched junction bases: 8. The study, taken as a whole, reports: Reportedly, a later analysis found an Asian-associated ancestry cluster had fewer N-insertions than the approximately 700-donor mean.

The sequence was collected from a woman aged 25 to 39 in good health and CMV-seropositive. The sequencing input was PBMCs. This chain joins TRBV9 and TRBJ1-2, with 11 bases aligning to TRBD1. The CDR3: CASSVRTGGAGGYTF. The CDR3 bases are TGTGCCAGCAGCGTTCGGACAGGGGGCGCCGGAGGCTACACCTTC.